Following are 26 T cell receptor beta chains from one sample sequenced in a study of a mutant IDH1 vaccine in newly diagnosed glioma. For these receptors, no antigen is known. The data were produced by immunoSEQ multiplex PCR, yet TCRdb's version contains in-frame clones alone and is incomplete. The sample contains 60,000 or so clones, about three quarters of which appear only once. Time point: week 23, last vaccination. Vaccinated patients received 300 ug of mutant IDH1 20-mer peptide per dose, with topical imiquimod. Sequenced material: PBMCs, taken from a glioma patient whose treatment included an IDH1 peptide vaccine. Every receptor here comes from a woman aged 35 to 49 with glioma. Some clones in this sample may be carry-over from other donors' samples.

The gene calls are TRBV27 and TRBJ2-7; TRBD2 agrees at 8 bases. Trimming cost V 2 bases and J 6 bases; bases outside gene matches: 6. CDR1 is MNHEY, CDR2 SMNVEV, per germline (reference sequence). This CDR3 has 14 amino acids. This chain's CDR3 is CASSLQRGRLEQYF. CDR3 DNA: TGTGCCAGCAGTTTACAGCGGGGGCGCCTCGAGCAGTACTTC.

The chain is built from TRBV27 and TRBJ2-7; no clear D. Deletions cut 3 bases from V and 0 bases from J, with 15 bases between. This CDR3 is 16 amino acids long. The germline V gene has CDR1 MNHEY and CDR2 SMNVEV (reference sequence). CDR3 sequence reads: CASSFSRPPGSYEQYF. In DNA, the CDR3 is TGTGCCAGCAGTTTCTCGCGACCGCCCGGCTCCTACGAGCAGTACTTC.

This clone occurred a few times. The CDR3 DNA follows: TGTGCCAGCAGCTTTTCACAGGGGGGATATAATTCACCCCTCCACTTT. Its protein is CASSFSQGGYNSPLHF. The gene calls are TRBV5-6 and TRBJ1-6; TRBD1 matches 8 bases. Trimming removed 2 bases from V and 4 bases from J; junction bases left unmatched: 5. CDR3 length equals 16 residues. Per germline, CDR1 SGHDT and CDR2 YYEEEE.

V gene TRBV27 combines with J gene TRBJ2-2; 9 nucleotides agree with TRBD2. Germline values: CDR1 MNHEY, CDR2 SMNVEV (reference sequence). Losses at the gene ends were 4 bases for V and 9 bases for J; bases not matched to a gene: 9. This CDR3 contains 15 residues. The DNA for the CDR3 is TGTGCCAGCAGTTCCCTGGACAGCGGGAGGAGGGAGCTGTTTTTT. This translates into CASSSLDSGRRELFF.

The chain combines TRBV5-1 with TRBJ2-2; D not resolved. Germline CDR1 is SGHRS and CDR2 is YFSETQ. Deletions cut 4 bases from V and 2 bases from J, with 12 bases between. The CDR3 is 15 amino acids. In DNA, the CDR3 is TGCGCCAGCAGCCCGGCAACTCTTAACACCGGGGAGCTGTTTTTT. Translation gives CASSPATLNTGELFF.

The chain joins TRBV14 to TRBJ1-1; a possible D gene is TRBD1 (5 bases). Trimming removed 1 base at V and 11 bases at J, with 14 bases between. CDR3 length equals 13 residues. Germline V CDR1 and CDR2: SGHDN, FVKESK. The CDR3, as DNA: TGTGCCAGCAGCCAAGTAATCGGGGCGGGGGCTTTCTTT. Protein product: CASSQVIGAGAFF.

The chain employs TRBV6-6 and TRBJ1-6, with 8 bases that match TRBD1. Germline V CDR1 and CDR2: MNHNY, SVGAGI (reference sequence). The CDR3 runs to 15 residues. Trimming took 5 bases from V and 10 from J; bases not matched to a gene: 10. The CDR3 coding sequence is TGTGCCAGCAGTCAACAGGACAGGGTAGGGTCACCCCTCCACTTT. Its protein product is CASSQQDRVGSPLHF.

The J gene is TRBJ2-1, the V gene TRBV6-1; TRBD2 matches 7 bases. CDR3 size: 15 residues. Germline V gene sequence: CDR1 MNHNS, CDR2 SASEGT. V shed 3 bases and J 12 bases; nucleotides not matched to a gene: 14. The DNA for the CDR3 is TGTGCCAGCAGTGAGATGTCTAGCGGTGGCTGGGGGCAGTTCTTC. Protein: CASSEMSSGGWGQFF.

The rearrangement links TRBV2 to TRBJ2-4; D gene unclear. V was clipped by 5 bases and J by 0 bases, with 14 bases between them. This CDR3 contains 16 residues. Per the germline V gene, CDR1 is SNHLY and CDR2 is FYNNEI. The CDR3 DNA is TGTGCCAGCAGTCGGTCTCTCCTAGTAGCCAAAAACATTCAGTACTTC. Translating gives CASSRSLLVAKNIQYF. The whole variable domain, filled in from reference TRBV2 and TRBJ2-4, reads EPEVTQTPSHQVTQMGQEVILRCVPISNHLYFYWYRQILGQKVEFLVSFYNNEISEKSEIFDDQFSVERPDGSNFTLKIRSTKLEDSAMYFCASSRSLLVAKNIQYFGAGTRLSVL.

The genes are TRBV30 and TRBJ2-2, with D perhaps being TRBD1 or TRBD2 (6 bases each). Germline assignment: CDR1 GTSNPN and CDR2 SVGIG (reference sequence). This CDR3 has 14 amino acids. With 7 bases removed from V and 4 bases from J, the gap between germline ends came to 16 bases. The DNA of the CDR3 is TGTGCCTTGGGGCGGGACACCCGCACCGGGGAGCTGTTTTTT. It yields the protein CALGRDTRTGELFF.

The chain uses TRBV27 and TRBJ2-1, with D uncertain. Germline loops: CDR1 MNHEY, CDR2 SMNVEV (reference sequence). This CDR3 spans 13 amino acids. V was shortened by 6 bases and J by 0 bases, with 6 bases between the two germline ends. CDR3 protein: CASRPGSYNEQFF. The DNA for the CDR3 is TGTGCCAGCAGGCCTGGCTCCTACAATGAGCAGTTCTTC.

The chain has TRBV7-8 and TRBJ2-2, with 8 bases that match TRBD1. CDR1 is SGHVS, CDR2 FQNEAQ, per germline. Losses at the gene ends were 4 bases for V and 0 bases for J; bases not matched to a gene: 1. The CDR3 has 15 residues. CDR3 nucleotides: TGTGCCAGCAGCTGGACAGGGTCGAACACCGGGGAGCTGTTTTTT. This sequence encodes CASSWTGSNTGELFF.

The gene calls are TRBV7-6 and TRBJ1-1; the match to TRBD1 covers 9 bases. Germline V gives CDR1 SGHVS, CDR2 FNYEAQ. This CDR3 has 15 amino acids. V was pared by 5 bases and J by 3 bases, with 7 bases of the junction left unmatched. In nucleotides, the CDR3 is TGTGCCAGCAGCCCAAACGACAGGGGGTACACTGAAGCTTTCTTT. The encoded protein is CASSPNDRGYTEAFF.

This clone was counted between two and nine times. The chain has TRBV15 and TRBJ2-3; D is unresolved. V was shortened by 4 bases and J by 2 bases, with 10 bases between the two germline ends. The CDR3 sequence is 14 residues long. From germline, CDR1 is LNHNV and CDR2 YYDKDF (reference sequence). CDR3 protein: CATSKVRHTDTQYF. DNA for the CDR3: TGTGCCACCAGCAAAGTCAGACACACAGATACGCAGTATTTT.

The CDR3 here is CAWKEEAQNIQYF. The DNA for the CDR3 is TGTGCCTGGAAAGAGGAGGCCCAAAACATTCAGTACTTC. J is TRBJ2-4 and V is TRBV30; a possible D gene is TRBD2 (5 bases). The CDR3 is 13 amino acids. Germline-derived CDR1 and CDR2 are GTSNPN and SVGIG (reference sequence). V was trimmed by 4 bases and J by 5 bases, leaving 12 bases between them.

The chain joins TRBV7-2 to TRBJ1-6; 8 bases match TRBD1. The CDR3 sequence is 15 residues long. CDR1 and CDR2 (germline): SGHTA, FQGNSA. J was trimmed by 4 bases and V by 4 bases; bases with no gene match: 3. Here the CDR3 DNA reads TGTGCCAGCAGCTCGAGGACAGGGTATAATTCACCCCTCCACTTT. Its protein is CASSSRTGYNSPLHF.

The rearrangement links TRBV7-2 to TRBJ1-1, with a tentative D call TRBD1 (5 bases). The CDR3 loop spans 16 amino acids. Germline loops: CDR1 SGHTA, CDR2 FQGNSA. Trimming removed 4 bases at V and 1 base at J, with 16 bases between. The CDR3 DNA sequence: TGTGCCAGCAGCTCGAGCGGCAGGGTCGGGAACACTGAAGCTTTCTTT. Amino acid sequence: CASSSSGRVGNTEAFF.

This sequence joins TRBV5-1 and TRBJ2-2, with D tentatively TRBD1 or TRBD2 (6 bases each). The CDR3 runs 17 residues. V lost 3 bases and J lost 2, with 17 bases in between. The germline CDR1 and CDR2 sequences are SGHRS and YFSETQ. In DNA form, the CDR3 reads TGCGCCAGCAGCTGGGCCCGGGGGCGCCTTAACACCGGGGAGCTGTTTTTT. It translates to CASSWARGRLNTGELFF. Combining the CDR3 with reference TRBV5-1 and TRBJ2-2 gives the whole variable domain KAGVTQTPRYLIKTRGQQVTLSCSPISGHRSVSWYQQTPGQGLQFLFEYFSETQRNKGNFPGRFSGRQFSNSRSEMNVSTLELGDSALYLCASSWARGRLNTGELFFGEGSRLTVL.

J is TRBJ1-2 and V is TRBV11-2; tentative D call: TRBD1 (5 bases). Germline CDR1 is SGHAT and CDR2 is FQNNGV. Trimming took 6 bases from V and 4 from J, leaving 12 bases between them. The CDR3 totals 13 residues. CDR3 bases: TGTGCCAGCAGTTCGAGGGACTCCTATGGCTACACCTTC. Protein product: CASSSRDSYGYTF.

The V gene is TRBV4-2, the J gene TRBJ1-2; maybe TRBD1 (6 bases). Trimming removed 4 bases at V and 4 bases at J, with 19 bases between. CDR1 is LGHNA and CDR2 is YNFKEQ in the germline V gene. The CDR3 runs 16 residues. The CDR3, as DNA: TGTGCCAGCAGCCCCCGACAGGTTTCGGCCACCTATGGCTACACCTTC. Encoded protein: CASSPRQVSATYGYTF.

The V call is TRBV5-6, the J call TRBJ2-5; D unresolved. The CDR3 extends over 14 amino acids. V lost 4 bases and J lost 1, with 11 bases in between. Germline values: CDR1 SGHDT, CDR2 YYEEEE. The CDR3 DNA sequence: TGTGCCAGCAGCGGACGGACCCTCCAAGAGACCCAGTACTTC. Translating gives CASSGRTLQETQYF.

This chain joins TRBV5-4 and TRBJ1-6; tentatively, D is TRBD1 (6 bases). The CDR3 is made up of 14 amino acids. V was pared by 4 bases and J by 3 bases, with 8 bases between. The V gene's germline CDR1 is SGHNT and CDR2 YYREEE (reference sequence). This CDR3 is CASSRGGYNSPLHF. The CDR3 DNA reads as TGTGCCAGCAGCCGAGGGGGCTATAATTCACCCCTCCACTTT. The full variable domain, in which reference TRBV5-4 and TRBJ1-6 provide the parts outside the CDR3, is ETGVTQSPTHLIKTRGQQVTLRCSSQSGHNTVSWYQQALGQGPQFIFQYYREEENGRGNFPPRFSGLQFPNYSSELNVNALELDDSALYLCASSRGGYNSPLHFGNGTRLTVT.

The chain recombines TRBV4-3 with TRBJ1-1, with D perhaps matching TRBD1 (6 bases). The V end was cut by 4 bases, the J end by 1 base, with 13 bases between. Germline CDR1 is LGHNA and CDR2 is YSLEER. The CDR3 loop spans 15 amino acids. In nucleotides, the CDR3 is TGCGCCAGCAGCCCCGGACAGTTTTCGAACACTGAAGCTTTCTTT. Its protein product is CASSPGQFSNTEAFF.

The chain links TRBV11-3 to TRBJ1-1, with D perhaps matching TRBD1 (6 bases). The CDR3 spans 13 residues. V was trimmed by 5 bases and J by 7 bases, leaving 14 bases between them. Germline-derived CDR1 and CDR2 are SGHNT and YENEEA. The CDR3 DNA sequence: TGTGCCAGCAGCCCGGGAGGGGGGCTTGAAGCTTTCTTT. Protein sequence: CASSPGGGLEAFF.

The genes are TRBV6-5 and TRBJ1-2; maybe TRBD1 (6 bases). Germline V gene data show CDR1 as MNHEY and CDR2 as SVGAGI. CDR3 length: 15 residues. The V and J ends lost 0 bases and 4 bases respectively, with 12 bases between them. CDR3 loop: CASSYSWGQFYGYTF. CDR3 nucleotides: TGTGCCAGCAGTTACTCATGGGGACAATTCTATGGCTACACCTTC.

The CDR3 here is CAISERSGAGDTEAFF. The CDR3 bases are TGTGCCATCAGTGAGAGGTCTGGGGCTGGCGACACTGAAGCTTTCTTT. The chain links TRBV10-3 to TRBJ1-1, with a tentative D call TRBD1 (5 bases). Germline lookup yields CDR1 ENHRY and CDR2 SYGVKD. The CDR3 is 16 amino acids. V was trimmed by 2 bases and J by 3 bases, leaving 16 bases between them.